This T cell receptor (beta chain) comes out of a study of response to subunit inactivated influenza vaccine. TCRdb processed the RT-PCR reads anew with MiXCR; each CDR3 protein has one entry. The table has 300,000 to 350,000 distinct CDR3 sequences, roughly a fifth seen once. CDR1 and CDR2 (germline): MNHEY, SVGAGI. This CDR3 is built from 14 residues. This clonotype was recorded at least ten times. An end of the junction differs from the germline gene, which may be a read error. The rearrangement links TRBV6-5 to TRBJ1-4, with D perhaps matching TRBD1 (5 bases). The clonotype comes from a man aged 45 to 75 who received an inactivated influenza vaccine. The sample here was PBMCs from blood, taken around 22 months after vaccination. The CDR3 coding sequence is TGTGCCAGCAGTGACTCCGGGGGAAGAGAAAAACTGTTTTTT. Translating gives CASSDSGGREKLFF.